This TCR beta chain was profiled in a study of blood T cell repertoires in COVID-19. Whole-study context: PBMCs, B-cell-depleted T cells, or T cells were the source of the cDNA or gDNA that made up the material.

Source study methods: Using reference gene primer amplification, nucleated cell counts were estimated. The protocol was immunoSEQ multiplex PCR, while the TCRdb copy is restricted to in-frame clones and leaves out a portion. V and J calls and clone size are copied from that table; D and trimming were computed from the DNA. The table has over 600,000 clones, 75% to 90% seen once; the top ten hold roughly 0.26%. The CDR3 runs to 13 residues. Germline lookup yields CDR1 MNHEY and CDR2 SVGEGT. Trimming removed 2 bases from V and 2 bases from J, with 6 bases in between. The sample consisted of peripheral blood. This chain uses TRBV6-2 or TRBV6-3 with TRBJ1-1, with D unclear. The TCR originated in a young woman with acute or convalescent COVID-19. The CDR3: CASSYGSNTEAFF. DNA of the CDR3: TGTGCCAGCAGTTACGGGAGTAACACTGAAGCTTTCTTT.